Each of the 24 T cell receptor beta chains below was sequenced from the same sample in a study of blood T cells in healthy people across ages. With a J-beta primer mix and a sample-barcoded 5' primer, a second PCR ran roughly 7 to 11 cycles. TCRdb re-called the 5' RACE reads through MiXCR, storing one row per CDR3 protein. The data show about 640,000 distinct CDR3 sequences, approximately 30% seen once. Sequenced sample: blood. These receptors all stem from a woman of 80 years or more in good health.

This clonotype was seen at least ten times. Here the CDR3 DNA reads TGTGCCAGCAGTTTTACCCATATGGCCGTTAGCTCCTACGAGCAGTACTTC. Translation: CASSFTHMAVSSYEQYF. V usage is TRBV28 and J usage is TRBJ2-7; D gene unclear. The ends were cut back, 3 bases at V and 0 bases at J, with 18 bases in the middle. CDR1 and CDR2 from the germline V gene are MDHEN and SYDVKM. CDR3 length: 17 amino acids.

This clonotype was found many times. The rearrangement uses TRBV20-1 and TRBJ1-1, with D unclear. The germline gives CDR1 DFQATT, CDR2 SNEGSKA (reference sequence). The V end lost 3 bases, the J end lost 7 bases, and 9 bases lay between the germline ends. This CDR3 comprises 11 residues. The CDR3 region has the DNA TGCAGTGCTAGGCAGGCAATTGAAGCTTTCTTT. It encodes CSARQAIEAFF.

The chain is built from TRBV7-8 and TRBJ2-7, with 9 nucleotides matching TRBD1. Trimming at V came to 0 bases and at J to 5 bases, leaving 8 bases not matched to a gene. CDR3 size: 16 residues. Germline CDR1 reads SGHVS; CDR2 reads FQNEAQ. CDR3 coding DNA: TGTGCCAGCAGCTTAGCGAGGACAGGGGTAAACCACGAGCAGTACTTC. Translation gives CASSLARTGVNHEQYF.

CDR3 in DNA: TGTGCCATCAGTGAGAACGCAGGGGGCTCCTACAATGAGCAGTTCTTC. Protein sequence: CAISENAGGSYNEQFF. The chain links TRBV10-3 to TRBJ2-1; 7 positions match TRBD1. The V gene's germline CDR1 is ENHRY and CDR2 SYGVKD. The CDR3 spans 16 residues. Trimming at V came to 2 bases and at J to 0 bases, leaving 4 bases not matched to a gene.

This clonotype appeared a few times. The V call is TRBV19, the J call TRBJ2-1; either TRBD1 or TRBD2 may fit D (5 bases each). The CDR3 runs to 14 residues. Deletions cut 2 bases from V and 8 bases from J, with 13 bases between. Germline V CDR1 and CDR2: LNHDA, SQIVND (reference sequence). As DNA, the CDR3 is TGTGCCAGTAGTATAAGGACTGGGGCCCATGAGCAGTTCTTC. This sequence encodes CASSIRTGAHEQFF.

This clonotype was recorded many times. V is TRBV2 and J is TRBJ1-2, with D maybe TRBD1 (5 bases). Trimming cost V 1 base and J 4 bases, with 7 bases left between them. Germline values: CDR1 SNHLY, CDR2 FYNNEI. CDR3 length: 13 residues. DNA for the CDR3: TGTGCCAGCAGTGAAGACAGGTTCTATGGCTACACCTTC. This sequence encodes CASSEDRFYGYTF.

As concerns this clonotype: A much larger clone lies a single base off, so this may be a read error. The chain couples TRBV5-4 to TRBJ2-5; possible D gene TRBD2, 6 bases. Trimming took off 4 bases at V and 2 bases at J, with 21 bases between the two ends. This CDR3 region has 17 residues. Germline lookup yields CDR1 SGHNT and CDR2 YYREEE (reference sequence). CDR3 in DNA: TGTGCCAGCAGCGCGGGACGAGCGGGTGAATTGCAAGAGACCCAGTACTTC. Amino acids: CASSAGRAGELQETQYF. The full variable domain, in which reference TRBV5-4 and TRBJ2-5 provide the parts outside the CDR3, is ETGVTQSPTHLIKTRGQQVTLRCSSQSGHNTVSWYQQALGQGPQFIFQYYREEENGRGNFPPRFSGLQFPNYSSELNVNALELDDSALYLCASSAGRAGELQETQYFGPGTRLLVL.

The sample holds many counts of this clonotype. The J gene is TRBJ2-1, the V gene TRBV18, with D unclear. V was trimmed by 3 bases and J by 8 bases, leaving 14 bases between them. The CDR3 has 14 residues. In germline, CDR1 is KGHSH, CDR2 LQKENI. CDR3 in amino acids: CASSPNGRGDEQFF. DNA for the CDR3: TGTGCCAGCTCACCGAATGGAAGAGGAGATGAGCAGTTCTTC.

V usage is TRBV7-2 and J usage is TRBJ2-5, with 9 positions matching TRBD2. Germline trimming cut 0 bases from V and 2 bases from J; bases unmatched to any gene: 7. Looked up from germline, CDR1 is SGHTA and CDR2 is FQGNSA. CDR3 length: 17 residues. The DNA of the CDR3 is TGTGCCAGCAGCTTAGCGCTGGTAGCGGGGGTACAAGAGACCCAGTACTTC. This codes for CASSLALVAGVQETQYF.

This clonotype was seen many times. The V gene is TRBV6-6, the J gene TRBJ2-7, with 7 bases matching TRBD1. The germline V gene has CDR1 MNHNY and CDR2 SVGAGI (reference sequence). CDR3 length equals 17 residues. J lost 3 bases, V lost 0 bases, and 11 bases had no gene match. In DNA form, the CDR3 reads TGTGCCAGCAGTTACTCTAAAGGACCGGGACAGAGCTACGAGCAGTACTTC. Translating gives CASSYSKGPGQSYEQYF.

This clonotype was picked up a small number of times. The chain recombines TRBV7-3 with TRBJ2-7, with D possibly called TRBD1 or TRBD2 (5 bases each). In germline, CDR1 is SGHTA, CDR2 FQGTGA. V gave up 5 bases and J gave up 0 bases, with 14 bases separating them. This CDR3 is built from 15 residues. In DNA, the CDR3 is TGTGCCAGCAGCCCCGTGGGGGACCCCTCCTACGAGCAGTACTTC. Its protein product is CASSPVGDPSYEQYF.

This clonotype was seen a single time. This sequence may be a read error, since a much larger clone differs from it by one base. This chain connects TRBV5-1 to TRBJ1-6; D gene ambiguous. This CDR3 spans 14 amino acids. From germline, CDR1 is SGHRS and CDR2 YFSETQ. DNA of the CDR3: TGCGCCGGCAGCTCCGGCCATGATAATTCACCCCTCCACTTT. Protein sequence: CAGSSGHDNSPLHF.

Worth noting for this clonotype: A much larger clone sits a single nucleotide away, making a read error possible. The rearrangement joins TRBV12-3 or TRBV12-4 to TRBJ1-5; no clear D. The CDR3 totals 14 residues. V lost 5 bases, J lost 4 bases, and 12 bases lay in between. CDR3 protein: CASSADCANQPQHF. CDR3 coding DNA: TGTGCCAGCAGTGCCGATTGCGCAAATCAGCCCCAGCATTTT.

The rearrangement uses TRBV6-2 or TRBV6-3 and TRBJ1-2, with TRBD1 as a possible D gene (5 bases). This CDR3 comprises 14 residues. Germline assignment: CDR1 MNHEY and CDR2 SVGEGT. V was shortened by 6 bases and J by 5 bases, with 16 bases between the two germline ends. The CDR3 loop reads CASRFPGAGYGYTF. The DNA for the CDR3 is TGTGCCAGCAGATTCCCTGGGGCAGGTTATGGCTACACCTTC.

This clonotype was picked up many times. The chain recombines TRBV5-1 with TRBJ2-2; the D call may be TRBD1 or TRBD2 (6 bases each). The CDR3 extends over 14 amino acids. Germline CDR1 and CDR2: SGHRS and YFSETQ. With 1 base removed from V and 5 bases from J, the gap between germline ends came to 9 bases. The chain's CDR3 is CASSLTGATGELFF. CDR3 coding DNA: TGCGCCAGCAGCTTGACGGGGGCTACCGGGGAGCTGTTTTTT.

The chain couples TRBV20-1 to TRBJ2-7, with D tentatively TRBD1 (6 bases). This CDR3 spans 14 amino acids. The germline CDR1 and CDR2 sequences are DFQATT and SNEGSKA (reference sequence). Trimming removed 3 bases at V and 0 bases at J, with 12 bases between. The CDR3 here is CSASRGQLSYEQYF. DNA of the CDR3: TGCAGTGCTAGCCGCGGACAGCTCTCCTACGAGCAGTACTTC.

The V call is TRBV6-5, the J call TRBJ1-6; possible D gene TRBD1, 5 bases. The CDR3 extends over 10 amino acids. CDR1 and CDR2 (germline): MNHEY, SVGAGI. The ends were cut back, 6 bases at V and 13 bases at J, with 7 bases in the middle. CDR3 protein: CASRGGPLHF. In DNA, the CDR3 is TGTGCCAGCAGGGGGGGGCCCCTCCACTTT.

This clonotype was observed many times. This chain links TRBV7-8 with TRBJ2-1, with TRBD2 matching over 9 bases. The CDR3 loop spans 14 amino acids. Germline loops: CDR1 SGHVS, CDR2 FQNEAQ. With V trimmed by 1 base and J by 13 bases, 8 bases remained unmatched. The CDR3 loop reads CASSLVVLAGDQFF. The CDR3 coding sequence is TGTGCCAGCAGCTTAGTGGTCTTAGCGGGAGATCAGTTCTTC. Complete variable domain (other parts from reference TRBV7-8 and TRBJ2-1): GAGVSQSPRYKVAKRGQDVALRCDPISGHVSLFWYQQALGQGPEFLTYFQNEAQLDKSGLPSDRFFAERPEGSVSTLKIQRTQQEDSAVYLCASSLVVLAGDQFFGPGTRLTVL.

This clonotype was detected ten times or more. This chain uses TRBV7-2 with TRBJ2-3; 7 bases line up with TRBD2. CDR1 is SGHTA, CDR2 FQGNSA, per germline. The length of the CDR3 is 17 residues. The J segment lost 2 bases and the V segment lost 5 bases, leaving 13 bases of the junction unmatched. The CDR3 DNA follows: TGTGCCAGCAGCCCGAGAGAGTGGCGGGGGAACACAGATACGCAGTATTTT. Amino acids: CASSPREWRGNTDTQYF.

The V gene is TRBV6-6, the J gene TRBJ2-1, with a weak D call TRBD2 (5 bases). The germline V gene encodes CDR1 MNHNY and CDR2 SVGAGI (reference sequence). V lost 6 bases and J 0 bases, leaving 15 bases between the germline ends. This CDR3 spans 16 amino acids. CDR3 DNA sequence: TGTGCCAGCAGCCCGACGGGTGGGAGCTCCTACAATGAGCAGTTCTTC. Amino acid sequence: CASSPTGGSSYNEQFF.

Concerning this clonotype itself: It may be a read error: a sequence one base away is much more abundant. V is TRBV6-2 or TRBV6-3 and J is TRBJ2-3, with TRBD2 matching 7 bases. This CDR3 spans 13 amino acids. Germline V gives CDR1 MNHEY, CDR2 SVGEGT. CDR3 DNA sequence: TGTGACAGCAGTCCTAGCGGTGGGCATACGCAGTATTTT. Its protein is CDSSPSGGHTQYF.

The chain is built from TRBV2 and TRBJ2-2; 9 bases map to TRBD1. CDR1 is SNHLY and CDR2 is FYNNEI in the germline V gene. This CDR3 has 16 amino acids. V lost 6 bases to trimming and J lost 3 bases; unmatched junction nucleotides: 8. The CDR3 region is CASSSPDRGDTGELFF. CDR3 DNA: TGTGCCAGCAGCTCACCGGACAGGGGTGACACCGGGGAGCTGTTTTTT.

At least ten counts were recorded for this clonotype. This chain joins TRBV5-6 and TRBJ2-3, with TRBD1 matching over 8 bases. V dropped 7 bases and J dropped 3; count of bases not matched to a gene: 10. The CDR3 spans 15 residues. Germline values: CDR1 SGHDT, CDR2 YYEEEE. DNA of the CDR3: TGTGCCAGCCGCGAAACCGGGACAGGAACAGATACGCAGTATTTT. It encodes CASRETGTGTDTQYF.

This clonotype was detected ten times or more. This chain joins TRBV6-2 or TRBV6-3 and TRBJ2-7, with TRBD2 matching 9 bases. V shed 7 bases, J shed 5 bases, and the junction held 9 bases outside the gene matches. The V gene's germline CDR1 is MNHEY and CDR2 SVGEGT. This CDR3 has 14 residues. The CDR3 is CASTQAGTSHEQYF. The CDR3 DNA reads as TGTGCCAGCACCCAAGCAGGGACTAGCCACGAGCAGTACTTC.